Listed below are T cell receptor beta chains from one sample, sequenced in a study of cytomegalovirus exposure and HLA in healthy donors. Some clones are missing from TCRdb's copy, which holds only in-frame ones; the method was immunoSEQ multiplex PCR. The sample has 140,000 to 150,000 clones, more than 85% seen once. The sequencing sample was made of PBMCs. All receptors come from a man between 18 and 35 years old in good health and CMV-seronegative. CDR3s include the opening cysteine and the closing phenylalanine or tryptophan. D genes are given only for firm matches.

D gene,V gene,CDR3 protein
TRBD1,TRBV7-2,CASSTMDRAYGYTF
.,TRBV9,CASSVDAGLPGANVLTF
.,TRBV11-3,CASSPAVLTKDEQFF
TRBD2,TRBV5-1,CASSEGLASTRNTQYF
.,TRBV5-6,CASSLRRGNTIYF
TRBD1,TRBV9,CASSVEDRGRETQYF
.,TRBV29-1,CSVGTSNNEQFF
.,TRBV6-5,CASSYQPGLPGTQYF
TRBD1,TRBV10-3,CAIREGQGIIYEQYF
TRBD2,TRBV7-8,CASSERGQETQYF
TRBD1,TRBV9,CASSVEAGGIFEKLFF
TRBD2,TRBV15,CATSRDPVGGTSGLEQYF
TRBD2,TRBV12-5,CASGFPESGSLYNEQFF
.,TRBV30,CAWSVPGKETQYF
.,TRBV30,CAWGRGNTGELFF
TRBD1,TRBV30,CAWQQGASSYNEQFF
TRBD1,TRBV19,CASSIQGAGEAFF
.,TRBV9,CASSVGASDSGNTIYF
.,TRBV23-1,CASSSRLVDSHYGYTF
TRBD2,TRBV5-8,CASSFAGGPREQYF